These 23 T cell receptor beta chains share one sample of origin, sequenced in a study of Tregs in tolerant kidney transplant recipients. TCRdb keeps only in-frame clones here, not all; method: immunoSEQ multiplex PCR. The data show about 120,000 clones, roughly 93% seen once. The sequencing sample was made of CD4+ T cells from blood. Receptors originate from a human donor in good health.

This chain joins TRBV29-1 and TRBJ2-7; weak D call: TRBD1 (5 bases). This CDR3 contains 13 residues. V was trimmed by 5 bases and J by 1 base, leaving 12 bases between them. Per germline, CDR1 SQVTM and CDR2 ANQGSEA. The CDR3 is CSVYGALSYEQYF. The DNA of the CDR3 is TGCAGCGTTTATGGGGCTCTTTCCTACGAGCAGTACTTC.

The rearrangement joins TRBV5-1 to TRBJ2-5, with D hard to call. Between the trimmed V and J ends, which lost 0 bases and 5 bases, there was a span of 11 bases. Germline CDR1 and CDR2: SGHRS and YFSETQ. The CDR3 is 14 residues long. As DNA, the CDR3 is TGCGCCAGCAGCTTGGATCTGGCCGAGGAGACCCAGTACTTC. Its translation: CASSLDLAEETQYF.

The chain couples TRBV7-9 to TRBJ1-2; D may be TRBD1 (5 bases). Germline values: CDR1 SEHNR, CDR2 FQNEAQ (reference sequence). This CDR3 comprises 14 residues. Trimming shortened V by 2 bases and J by 5 bases, and 12 bases separated the two germline ends. The CDR3 is CASSLLSGAYGYTF. CDR3 sequence (DNA): TGTGCCAGCAGCTTACTCTCCGGGGCATATGGCTACACCTTC. The full variable domain, rest sourced from reference TRBV7-9 and TRBJ1-2, is DTGVSQNPRHKITKRGQNVTFRCDPISEHNRLYWYRQTLGQGPEFLTYFQNEAQLEKSRLLSDRFSAERPKGSFSTLEIQRTEQGDSAMYLCASSLLSGAYGYTFGSGTRLTVV.

This chain connects TRBV5-1 to TRBJ1-3; no reliable D call. Germline assignment: CDR1 SGHRS and CDR2 YFSETQ. This CDR3 comprises 15 residues. Trimming stripped 0 bases from V and 0 bases from J, with 7 bases between. The CDR3 region is CASSLGFSSGNTIYF. The CDR3 DNA is TGCGCCAGCAGCTTGGGGTTTAGCTCTGGAAACACCATATATTTT.

The chain uses TRBV18 and TRBJ2-7; 7 nucleotides align to TRBD2. V shed 0 bases and J 6 bases; nucleotides not matched to a gene: 5. The CDR3 is 14 amino acids. The V gene's germline CDR1 is KGHSH and CDR2 LQKENI. CDR3 DNA sequence: TGTGCCAGCTCACCACCGGGAAGCGGGATCGAGCAGTACTTC. Translation: CASSPPGSGIEQYF.

The chain links TRBV7-2 to TRBJ1-1, with 8 bases lining up with TRBD1. This CDR3 has 14 residues. Germline V lookup: CDR1 SGHTA, CDR2 FQGNSA. Trimming cost V 2 bases and J 3 bases; bases outside gene matches: 2. The CDR3 DNA reads as TGTGCCAGCAGCTTACAGGGGGCGTACACTGAAGCTTTCTTT. Protein: CASSLQGAYTEAFF.

The chain combines TRBV19 with TRBJ1-1, with D possibly being TRBD1 (5 bases). The CDR3 spans 14 residues. CDR1 and CDR2 from the germline V gene are LNHDA and SQIVND (reference sequence). The V end was cut by 2 bases, the J end by 3 bases, with 10 bases between. Here the CDR3 DNA reads TGTGCCAGTAGTATATCGGGGGGGGACACTGAAGCTTTCTTT. This codes for CASSISGGDTEAFF.

V gene TRBV29-1 combines with J gene TRBJ1-5; unclear D gene. The CDR3 sequence is 13 residues long. V shed 6 bases and J shed 1 base, with 10 bases lying between them. Germline-derived CDR1 and CDR2 are SQVTM and ANQGSEA. The DNA for the CDR3 is TGCAGCGTACGGGAGACGAGCAATCAGCCCCAGCATTTT. The encoded protein is CSVRETSNQPQHF.

The chain combines TRBV18 with TRBJ1-1, with no clear D. The CDR3 contains 13 residues. Between the trimmed V and J ends, which lost 3 bases and 1 base, there was a span of 6 bases. Germline CDR1 reads KGHSH; CDR2 reads LQKENI. CDR3 region: CASSPGQNTEAFF. The CDR3 nucleotides read TGTGCCAGCTCACCGGGCCAGAACACTGAAGCTTTCTTT.

This clone was counted a single time. The CDR3 DNA follows: TGCGCCAGCAGCTTGGAAGCGGGGAGGCAGTTCTTC. Protein: CASSLEAGRQFF. The chain links TRBV5-1 to TRBJ2-1, with 7 bases that match TRBD2. J gave up 12 bases and V 0 bases, and 3 bases lay outside the gene matches. The CDR3 extends over 12 amino acids. Germline lookup yields CDR1 SGHRS and CDR2 YFSETQ.

This clone was found a few times. The chain recombines TRBV4-1 with TRBJ1-2, with D uncertain. Germline lookup yields CDR1 MGHRA and CDR2 YSYEKL. V lost 1 base and J 4 bases, leaving 16 bases between the germline ends. There are 16 residues in the CDR3. CDR3 nucleotides: TGCGCCAGCAGCCAAGGGTCGGGAATCGGCGGCTATGGCTACACCTTC. Protein sequence: CASSQGSGIGGYGYTF.

CDR3 coding DNA: TGTGCCAGCAGAGAGGGGGCGTTTTGGGAGACCCAGTACTTC. Its translation is CASREGAFWETQYF. The V gene is TRBV27, the J gene TRBJ2-5, with TRBD1 matching 7 bases. The germline V gene has CDR1 MNHEY and CDR2 SMNVEV (reference sequence). With 6 bases clipped from V and 5 bases from J, the junction kept 9 bases outside the gene matches. CDR3 length: 14 residues.

V is TRBV10-2 and J is TRBJ2-2; D not resolved. Trimming cost V 0 bases and J 8 bases, with 4 bases left between them. Germline V gives CDR1 WSHSY, CDR2 SAAADI. This CDR3 is built from 12 residues. CDR3 nucleotides: TGCGCCAGCAGTGAGTCGCGGGGGGAGCTGTTTTTT. As protein: CASSESRGELFF.

This rearrangement joins TRBV4-1 to TRBJ2-2, with D uncertain. Germline assignment: CDR1 MGHRA and CDR2 YSYEKL. The CDR3 is 14 residues long. The V and J ends lost 0 bases and 1 base respectively, with 3 bases between them. CDR3 region: CASSQDGNTGELFF. CDR3 coding DNA: TGCGCCAGCAGCCAAGATGGGAACACCGGGGAGCTGTTTTTT.

The CDR3 region has the DNA TGTGCCAGCAACAGTCAGGGTAGCAATCAGCCCCAGCATTTT. Its translation: CASNSQGSNQPQHF. The chain has TRBV27 and TRBJ1-5; tentative D call: TRBD1 (5 bases). The germline V and J ends were trimmed by 7 bases and 0 bases, with 10 bases remaining between them. This CDR3 contains 14 residues. CDR1 is MNHEY and CDR2 is SMNVEV in the germline V gene (reference sequence).

The rearrangement links TRBV15 to TRBJ1-2, with D tentatively TRBD1 (6 bases). The CDR3 runs to 14 residues. V lost 0 bases and J 8 bases, leaving 13 bases between the germline ends. The germline V gene has CDR1 LNHNV and CDR2 YYDKDF (reference sequence). The CDR3 nucleotides are TGTGCCACCAGCAGAGATGTGGGGGCGCGGGGCTACACCTTC. This translates into CATSRDVGARGYTF.

The genes are TRBV19 and TRBJ2-7; no clear D gene. This CDR3 region has 12 residues. V was cut by 5 bases and J by 3 bases, with 8 bases left in between. The V gene's germline CDR1 is LNHDA and CDR2 SQIVND (reference sequence). In DNA, the CDR3 is TGTGCCAGTAGTCGATCGGGCTACGAGCAGTACTTC. It yields the protein CASSRSGYEQYF.

Only one count was recorded for this clone. This chain joins TRBV5-1 and TRBJ2-6; 8 nucleotides agree with TRBD1. CDR1 and CDR2 from the germline V gene are SGHRS and YFSETQ. This CDR3 comprises 18 residues. V gave up 0 bases and J gave up 0 bases; unmatched junction bases: 5. The CDR3 here is CASSLAGQANSGANVLTF. Written as DNA, the CDR3 is TGCGCCAGCAGCTTGGCGGGACAGGCGAACTCTGGGGCCAACGTCCTGACTTTC.

The genes are TRBV7-9 and TRBJ2-4; D is uncertain. V dropped 3 bases and J dropped 0 bases, with 12 bases sitting between them. Germline loops: CDR1 SEHNR, CDR2 FQNEAQ (reference sequence). This CDR3 contains 16 residues. CDR3 DNA: TGTGCCAGCAGCTTCGGGCAGCTTCTAGCCAAAAACATTCAGTACTTC. Its protein product is CASSFGQLLAKNIQYF. Drawing the rest from reference TRBV7-9 and TRBJ2-4, the complete variable domain is DTGVSQNPRHKITKRGQNVTFRCDPISEHNRLYWYRQTLGQGPEFLTYFQNEAQLEKSRLLSDRFSAERPKGSFSTLEIQRTEQGDSAMYLCASSFGQLLAKNIQYFGAGTRLSVL.

In this sample, this clone turned up a few times. This chain links TRBV6-1 with TRBJ1-5; unclear D gene. CDR1 and CDR2 (germline): MNHNS, SASEGT. The ends were cut back, 4 bases at V and 2 bases at J, with 9 bases in the middle. The CDR3 consists of 14 residues. CDR3 protein: CASSVVPRNQPQHF. The DNA for the CDR3 is TGTGCCAGCAGTGTGGTTCCCCGCAATCAGCCCCAGCATTTT.

The V and J genes are TRBV6-5 and TRBJ2-2; D not resolved. This CDR3 has 16 amino acids. Trimming left V 0 bases short and J 0 bases short, with 8 bases between. Per germline, CDR1 MNHEY and CDR2 SVGAGI. CDR3 protein: CASSYSRRTNTGELFF. In nucleotides, the CDR3 is TGTGCCAGCAGTTACTCCCGGCGGACGAACACCGGGGAGCTGTTTTTT.

The V call is TRBV5-1, the J call TRBJ2-5; D is possibly TRBD1 or TRBD2 (5 bases each). Trimming removed 1 base at V and 5 bases at J, with 15 bases between. CDR1 and CDR2 from the germline V gene are SGHRS and YFSETQ. This CDR3 spans 15 amino acids. CDR3 nucleotides: TGCGCCAGCAGCTTGAAGGCAGGGTGGGGGGAGACCCAGTACTTC. Translated, it gives CASSLKAGWGETQYF.

This chain links TRBV11-3 with TRBJ2-1; no reliable D call. Germline CDR1 reads SGHNT; CDR2 reads YENEEA. Trimming removed 5 bases from V and 6 bases from J, with 14 bases in between. The CDR3 has 14 residues. This CDR3 reads CASSPVWAGNEQFF. CDR3 nucleotides: TGTGCCAGCAGCCCTGTTTGGGCAGGCAATGAGCAGTTCTTC.